These T cell receptor beta chains were read from a single sample in a study of molecular identifiers for immune sequencing clone quantification. MiXCR, run by TCRdb on the PCR reads, gives a single entry per CDR3 protein. The table lists under 600,000 distinct CDR3 sequences, around a fifth of them singletons. Sequencing was done on a sample of naive CD8+ T cells from blood, with Jurkat cell RNA spiked in. These TCRs come from a human donor in good health. Some libraries in this study had Jurkat cell RNA spiked in. Each CDR3 is given with its conserved first and last residue. A D gene is named only where the DNA matches it firmly. Size is omitted from some rows. Given values are once, few, many or a class for expanded clones.

DNA	CDR3	V	D	length	size	J
TGTGCTAGTGGTCCCCCCCAGGGCACTGGGGCCAACGTCCTGACTTTC	CASGPPQGTGANVLTF	TRBV12-5	.	16	.	TRBJ2-6
TGTGCCAGCAGCTTAGAAGCCAGAACAACTAATGAAAAACTGTTTTTT	CASSLEARTTNEKLFF	TRBV7-2	.	16	.	TRBJ1-4
TGCAGCGTTGTCTCGGGAATCCGGGACGAGCAGTACTTC	CSVVSGIRDEQYF	TRBV29-1	.	13	many	TRBJ2-7
TGTGCCAGCAGCCTATCAAAGGGTAGCACAGATACGCAGTATTTT	CASSLSKGSTDTQYF	TRBV5-6	.	15	.	TRBJ2-3
TGTGCCAGTTCGGAAAGCACTGAAGCTTTCTTT	CASSESTEAFF	TRBV4-2	.	11	.	TRBJ1-1
TGCGCCAGCAGCCAAGGTACTAGCGGGAGAGACAATGAGCAGTTCTTC	CASSQGTSGRDNEQFF	TRBV4-1	TRBD2	16	few	TRBJ2-1
TGTGCCAGCAGAGAAGGGGGCGGACAGCCCCAGCATTTT	CASREGGGQPQHF	TRBV2	TRBD1	13	many	TRBJ1-5
TGTGCCACCAGGGGGACCACCGGGGAGCTGTTTTTT	CATRGTTGELFF	TRBV24-1	.	12	few	TRBJ2-2
TGTGCCAGCAGCCGCCGACTAGCGCGAGATACGCAGTATTTT	CASSRRLARDTQYF	TRBV12-3/TRBV12-4	TRBD2	14	few	TRBJ2-3
TGCAGTGCTATAACAGGACTAGCGGGATACTACGAGCAGTACTTC	CSAITGLAGYYEQYF	TRBV20-1	TRBD2	15	few	TRBJ2-7
TGTGCCAGCACCCCCTCGGCGGGAGCCCACGAGCAGTACTTC	CASTPSAGAHEQYF	TRBV6-2/TRBV6-3	TRBD2	14	many	TRBJ2-7
TGTGCCAGCAGAACCGGGACAGGGGGCCTTCAGCCCCAGCATTTT	CASRTGTGGLQPQHF	TRBV2	TRBD1	15	.	TRBJ1-5
TGCGCCAGCAGCCAGTACAGGGGAAATTACAATGAGCAGTTCTTC	CASSQYRGNYNEQFF	TRBV4-3	TRBD1	15	few	TRBJ2-1
TGTGCCAGCAGTCAGACACAAGAGAATGAAGCTTTCTTT	CASSQTQENEAFF	TRBV7-6	.	13	few	TRBJ1-1
TGTGCCAGCAGTCCCCGGGTGACTAGCGGGGGGGTAGATACGCAGTATTTT	CASSPRVTSGGVDTQYF	TRBV27	TRBD2	17	few	TRBJ2-3
TGTGCCAGCAGCCATCGAGGGTACAATGAGCAGTTCTTC	CASSHRGYNEQFF	TRBV9	.	13	.	TRBJ2-1
TGTGCCATCAGTGAGGGACAGGGGCAAGATACGCAGTATTTT	CAISEGQGQDTQYF	TRBV10-3	TRBD1	14	.	TRBJ2-3
TGTGCCAGCAGTACAGGGGGAGGTGTTCAGCCCCAGCATTTT	CASSTGGGVQPQHF	TRBV7-9	TRBD1	14	many	TRBJ1-5
TGTGCCAGCAGCCTAGGGACTAGCGCTTACAATGAGCAGTCCTTC	CASSLGTSAYNEQSF	TRBV7-6	TRBD2	15	.	TRBJ2-1
TGTGCCAGCAGGCTGGATACGGACGGATACACAGATACGCAGTATTTT	CASRLDTDGYTDTQYF	TRBV5-6	.	16	many	TRBJ2-3
TGTGCCAGCTCCGGACCTGACTCCTACGAGCAGTACTTC	CASSGPDSYEQYF	TRBV18	.	13	.	TRBJ2-7
TGTGCCAGCAGCGCCACTAGCGGGAGCTCCGAGCAGTACTTC	CASSATSGSSEQYF	TRBV9	TRBD2	14	few	TRBJ2-7
TGTGCCAGCAGCCCATTCGTAACAGGGGAGAGGCAGTACTTC	CASSPFVTGERQYF	TRBV14	TRBD1	14	few	TRBJ2-7
TGTGCCAGCAGGGAAAGGACAGGGTGGATCTATGGCTACACCTTC	CASRERTGWIYGYTF	TRBV6-2/TRBV6-3	TRBD1	15	.	TRBJ1-2
TGTGCCAGCAGCTTATCCCCGGGAGGTGCCTACAATGAGCAGTTCTTC	CASSLSPGGAYNEQFF	TRBV7-2	TRBD2	16	few	TRBJ2-1
TGCGCCAGCAGCCGAGCGGGGGGCACAGATACGCAGTATTTT	CASSRAGGTDTQYF	TRBV5-1	TRBD2	14	many	TRBJ2-3
TGTGCCAGCAGTGACCTGACTAGCGGGAGGTCTAGCACAGATACGCAGTATTTT	CASSDLTSGRSSTDTQYF	TRBV25-1	TRBD2	18	.	TRBJ2-3
TGCGCCAGCAGCCAAGAATGGGGTAATCGTGCCAACGTCCTGACTTTC	CASSQEWGNRANVLTF	TRBV4-1	.	16	many	TRBJ2-6
TGCAGTGCTAGGCCACTAGGGGAAGGGAAAACTTTCTTT	CSARPLGEGKTFF	TRBV20-1	.	13	many	TRBJ1-1
TGTGCCAGCAGTTACCGGACAGGGGCTATGAACACTGAAGCTTTCTTT	CASSYRTGAMNTEAFF	TRBV6-5	TRBD1	16	.	TRBJ1-1
TGTGCCAGCAGTTACCGAGCAGGCAATGAGCAGTTCTTC	CASSYRAGNEQFF	TRBV6-2/TRBV6-3	.	13	many	TRBJ2-1
TGTGCCAGCAGTAAGCTTAGAGAGCCCCAGCATTTT	CASSKLREPQHF	TRBV12-3/TRBV12-4	.	12	.	TRBJ1-5
TGCAGCGTTGAAGATGACAGGGGCTACTATGGCTACACCTTC	CSVEDDRGYYGYTF	TRBV29-1	TRBD1	14	many	TRBJ1-2
TGTGCCAGCGGTTCCGGGACAGGCCTTTCCTACGAGCAGTACTTC	CASGSGTGLSYEQYF	TRBV19	TRBD1	15	few	TRBJ2-7
TGTGCCATCAGTGGTCTAGCGGGACCGGGCTACGAGCAGTACTTC	CAISGLAGPGYEQYF	TRBV10-3	TRBD2	15	few	TRBJ2-7